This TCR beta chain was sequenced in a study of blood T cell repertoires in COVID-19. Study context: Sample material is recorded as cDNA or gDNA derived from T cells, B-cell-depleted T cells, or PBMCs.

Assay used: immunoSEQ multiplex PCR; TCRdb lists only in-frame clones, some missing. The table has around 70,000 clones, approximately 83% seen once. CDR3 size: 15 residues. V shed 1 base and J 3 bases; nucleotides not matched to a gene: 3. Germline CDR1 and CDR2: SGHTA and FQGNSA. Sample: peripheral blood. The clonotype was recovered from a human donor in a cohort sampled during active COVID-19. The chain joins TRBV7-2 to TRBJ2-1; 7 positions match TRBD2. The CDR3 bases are TGTGCCAGCAGCTTAGTTAGGACTAGCTACAATGAGCAGTTCTTC. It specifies CASSLVRTSYNEQFF.